This is a list of T cell receptor beta chains from one sample in a study of blood T cells in healthy people across ages. TCRdb reanalysed the 5' RACE reads using MiXCR and keeps one entry per CDR3 protein. The sample holds about a million distinct CDR3 sequences, just over 50% seen once. Specimen: blood. These receptors all stem from a woman aged 60 to 75 in good health. CDR3s include the opening cysteine and the closing phenylalanine or tryptophan. A D gene is named only where the DNA matches it firmly. The size of a clone is reported for some rows only, either as once, few or many, or as a class for expanded clones.

d_call clone_size j_call v_call cdr3_aa cdr3_nt
NA few TRBJ2-4 TRBV12-3/TRBV12-4 CASSLSWVDKNIQYF TGTGCCAGCAGCCTTAGCTGGGTCGACAAAAACATTCAGTACTTC
TRBD2 NA TRBJ2-1 TRBV27 CASSLATSGAIGYNEQFF TGTGCCAGCAGTTTAGCAACTAGCGGGGCGATCGGGTACAATGAGCAGTTCTTC
NA NA TRBJ2-1 TRBV7-7 CASSSNGGNEQFF TGTGCCAGCAGCTCTAACGGGGGCAATGAGCAGTTCTTC
TRBD2 NA TRBJ2-3 TRBV5-4 CASSYLAGDGDTQYF TGTGCCAGCAGCTATCTAGCGGGCGATGGAGATACGCAGTATTTT
NA NA TRBJ2-7 TRBV30 CAWRRRGTSYEQYF TGTGCCTGGAGGAGGCGGGGAACCTCCTACGAGCAGTACTTC
TRBD1 NA TRBJ2-3 TRBV5-1 CASSPVSQGVDTQYF TGCGCCAGCAGCCCGGTCTCCCAGGGGGTGGATACGCAGTATTTT
NA NA TRBJ2-7 TRBV7-3 CASSVGWGREQYF TGTGCCAGCAGCGTGGGGTGGGGCCGCGAGCAGTACTTC
TRBD1 NA TRBJ1-5 TRBV6-2/TRBV6-3 CASSYGTGFDQPQHF TGTGCCAGCAGTTACGGGACAGGGTTCGATCAGCCCCAGCATTTT
NA NA TRBJ2-7 TRBV18 CASSPANSYEQYF TGTGCCAGCTCACCGGCCAACTCCTACGAGCAGTACTTC
TRBD1 NA TRBJ2-7 TRBV7-2 CASSLGTGLFETLYF TGTGCCAGCAGCTTGGGGACAGGGCTTTTTGAGACCCTGTACTTC
NA NA TRBJ2-7 TRBV18 CASSPPGTAQYEQYF TGTGCCAGCTCACCACCGGGAACAGCGCAATACGAGCAGTACTTC
TRBD1 NA TRBJ1-2 TRBV11-2 CASSLARTGSGPLSYGYTF TGTGCCAGCAGCTTAGCCCGGACAGGGAGCGGGCCCCTATCCTATGGCTACACCTTC
TRBD2 NA TRBJ2-7 TRBV4-1 CASSQLSGSNKQYF TGCGCCAGCAGCCAACTGAGCGGGAGCAACAAGCAGTACTTC
NA few TRBJ1-5 TRBV4-1 CASSQDSGYNSNQPQHF TGCGCCAGCAGCCAAGATAGTGGTTATAATAGCAATCAGCCCCAGCATTTT
NA NA TRBJ2-3 TRBV27 CASSLGVRGYSTDTQYF TGTGCCAGCAGTTTAGGAGTCCGCGGGTATAGCACAGATACGCAGTATTTT
TRBD2 NA TRBJ2-7 TRBV3-1 CASSPGTSGPSRQYF TGTGCCAGCAGTCCCGGGACTAGCGGACCCTCGAGGCAGTACTTC
NA NA TRBJ2-7 TRBV7-6 CASSFENPLASSYNEQYF TGTGCCAGCAGCTTCGAGAATCCTCTTGCGAGCTCCTACAATGAGCAGTACTTC
NA NA TRBJ2-1 TRBV7-9 CASSSTGTESSYNEQFF TGTGCCAGCAGCTCCACTGGGACGGAGAGCTCCTACAATGAGCAGTTCTTC
TRBD1 NA TRBJ2-3 TRBV7-2 CASSSGTGYADTQYF TGTGCCAGCAGCTCCGGGACAGGGTATGCAGATACGCAGTATTTT
TRBD2 many TRBJ2-7 TRBV20-1 CSAMTPAGGTYEQYF TGCAGTGCTATGACACCAGCGGGAGGAACCTACGAGCAGTACTTC
TRBD2 NA TRBJ2-3 TRBV15 CATSRLAGTDTQYF TGTGCCACCAGCCGACTAGCGGGGACAGATACGCAGTATTTT
TRBD1 NA TRBJ2-7 TRBV20-1 CSARMGQESSYEQYF TGCAGTGCTAGGATGGGACAGGAGAGCTCCTACGAGCAGTACTTC
TRBD1 few TRBJ2-5 TRBV7-2 CASSPWDRVQETQYF TGTGCCAGCAGCCCCTGGGACAGGGTGCAAGAGACCCAGTACTTC
NA NA TRBJ2-3 TRBV5-5 CASRSTATDTQYF TGTGCCAGCAGGTCCACTGCCACAGATACGCAGTATTTT
TRBD1 NA TRBJ1-1 TRBV20-1 CSAPRQGAGTEAFF TGCAGTGCTCCCCGACAGGGGGCAGGGACTGAAGCTTTCTTT
NA NA TRBJ2-3 TRBV28 CASSPPGPGYTDTQYF TGTGCCAGCAGCCCCCCCGGGCCGGGATACACAGATACGCAGTATTTT
NA NA TRBJ1-2 TRBV2 CASKQYNYGYTF TGTGCCAGCAAACAGTATAACTATGGCTACACCTTC
NA NA TRBJ2-2 TRBV25-1 CASSEGSTITGELFF TGTGCCAGCAGTGAAGGGAGCACAATCACCGGGGAGCTGTTTTTT
NA few TRBJ2-3 TRBV2 CASSPRQITDTQYF TGTGCCAGCAGTCCCAGACAAATCACAGATACGCAGTATTTT
NA NA TRBJ2-3 TRBV5-6 CASSFLTSVPSRGNTDTQYF TGTGCCAGCAGCTTCCTGACTAGTGTCCCATCAAGAGGGAACACAGATACGCAGTATTTT
TRBD1 NA TRBJ1-5 TRBV6-2/TRBV6-3 CASSYSTGARNQPQHF TGTGCCAGCAGTTACTCGACAGGGGCCCGCAATCAGCCCCAGCATTTT
NA NA TRBJ2-7 TRBV20-1 CSAILLRGSSYEQYF TGCAGTGCCATATTACTACGGGGTAGCTCCTACGAGCAGTACTTC
NA NA TRBJ2-5 TRBV7-2 CASSLEGRAGETQYF TGTGCCAGCAGCTTAGAAGGGCGGGCGGGGGAGACCCAGTACTTC
TRBD1 NA TRBJ1-2 TRBV7-9 CASRPGQGHYGYTF TGTGCCAGCCGACCGGGACAGGGACACTATGGCTACACCTTC
TRBD1 NA TRBJ1-5 TRBV20-1 CSAMDRVGQPQHF TGCAGTGCCATGGACAGGGTAGGTCAGCCCCAGCATTTT